The rows below give T cell receptor beta chains drawn from one sample of a study of blood T cell repertoires in COVID-19. Sequencing was performed with immunoSEQ multiplex PCR; in TCRdb, only in-frame clones are kept and a portion is missing. Among roughly 78,000 clones listed, less than 85% were seen once. The sample taken for sequencing was peripheral blood. The receptors originated from an elderly woman with acute or convalescent COVID-19. CDR3s include the opening cysteine and the closing phenylalanine or tryptophan. The order of the fields is D gene, clone size, J gene, V gene, CDR3 length, CDR3 protein, CDR3 DNA. A D gene is named only where the DNA matches it firmly. Expanded clones are given a class, and other clones once, few, many or no size at all.

d_gene: TRBD2
abundance: .
j_gene: TRBJ2-3
v_gene: TRBV20-1
len: 17
CDR3aa: CSASSVGTSGSTDTQYF
CDR3nt: TGCAGTGCTAGTAGTGTTGGGACTAGCGGGAGCACAGATACGCAGTATTTT

d_gene: .
abundance: .
j_gene: TRBJ2-3
v_gene: TRBV30
len: 15
CDR3aa: CAWSVPRGGGDTQYF
CDR3nt: TGTGCCTGGAGTGTACCGCGCGGGGGCGGCGATACGCAGTATTTT

d_gene: TRBD1
abundance: .
j_gene: TRBJ2-5
v_gene: TRBV5-1
len: 15
CDR3aa: CASRQPGQGAETQYF
CDR3nt: TGCGCCAGCAGGCAACCGGGACAGGGGGCAGAGACCCAGTACTTC

d_gene: .
abundance: .
j_gene: TRBJ1-1
v_gene: TRBV18
len: 13
CDR3aa: CATRREVTTEAFF
CDR3nt: TGTGCCACCCGACGGGAGGTCACGACTGAAGCTTTCTTT

d_gene: .
abundance: .
j_gene: TRBJ1-6
v_gene: TRBV5-4
len: 14
CDR3aa: CASSFQGFSSPLHF
CDR3nt: TGTGCCAGCAGCTTCCAGGGGTTTAGTTCACCCCTCCACTTT

d_gene: TRBD1
abundance: .
j_gene: TRBJ1-2
v_gene: TRBV3-1/TRBV3-2
len: 14
CDR3aa: CASSPGTGSYGYTF
CDR3nt: TGTGCCAGCAGCCCCGGGACAGGGTCGTATGGCTACACCTTC

d_gene: .
abundance: .
j_gene: TRBJ2-3
v_gene: TRBV9
len: 14
CDR3aa: CASSVGQKADTQYF
CDR3nt: TGTGCCAGCAGCGTAGGACAGAAAGCCGATACGCAGTATTTT

d_gene: TRBD1
abundance: .
j_gene: TRBJ1-1
v_gene: TRBV7-9
len: 17
CDR3aa: CASSHPRAQGMNTEAFF
CDR3nt: TGTGCCAGCAGCCACCCTAGGGCACAGGGGATGAACACTGAAGCTTTCTTT

d_gene: TRBD1
abundance: .
j_gene: TRBJ2-5
v_gene: TRBV19
len: 13
CDR3aa: CASTGTGQETQYF
CDR3nt: TGTGCCAGTACTGGGACAGGCCAAGAGACCCAGTACTTC

d_gene: .
abundance: .
j_gene: TRBJ1-5
v_gene: TRBV7-9
len: 19
CDR3aa: CASSLVVPGDLYSNQPQHF
CDR3nt: TGTGCCAGCAGCTTAGTAGTCCCGGGGGACCTTTATAGCAATCAGCCCCAGCATTTT

d_gene: .
abundance: .
j_gene: TRBJ1-5
v_gene: TRBV6-5
len: 15
CDR3aa: CASSRTSQHNQPQHF
CDR3nt: TGTGCCAGCAGTAGGACATCCCAGCACAATCAGCCCCAGCATTTT

d_gene: TRBD1
abundance: .
j_gene: TRBJ1-2
v_gene: TRBV10-3
len: 13
CDR3aa: CAITTDRGDGYTF
CDR3nt: TGTGCCATCACCACCGACAGGGGGGATGGCTACACCTTC

d_gene: TRBD2
abundance: .
j_gene: TRBJ2-1
v_gene: TRBV12-5
len: 15
CDR3aa: CASGPTGTSHNEQFF
CDR3nt: TGTGCTAGTGGTCCAACCGGGACTAGTCACAATGAGCAGTTCTTC

d_gene: TRBD1
abundance: .
j_gene: TRBJ2-2
v_gene: TRBV5-4
len: 15
CDR3aa: CASSLQGANTGELFF
CDR3nt: TGTGCCAGCAGCTTGCAGGGGGCGAACACCGGGGAGCTGTTTTTT

d_gene: .
abundance: .
j_gene: TRBJ1-2
v_gene: TRBV27
len: 15
CDR3aa: CASTSKGTVNYGYTF
CDR3nt: TGTGCCAGCACCTCCAAAGGAACAGTTAACTATGGCTACACCTTC

d_gene: TRBD2
abundance: .
j_gene: TRBJ2-2
v_gene: TRBV5-4
len: 15
CDR3aa: CASSPGGRDTGELFF
CDR3nt: TGTGCCAGCAGCCCGGGGGGGCGGGACACCGGGGAGCTGTTTTTT

d_gene: TRBD1
abundance: .
j_gene: TRBJ2-2
v_gene: TRBV7-9
len: 17
CDR3aa: CASSPRGGQGASGELFF
CDR3nt: TGTGCCAGCAGCCCGCGGGGGGGACAGGGGGCCTCCGGGGAGCTGTTTTTT

d_gene: .
abundance: .
j_gene: TRBJ1-2
v_gene: TRBV29-1
len: 12
CDR3aa: CSVGQDVSGYTF
CDR3nt: TGCAGCGTTGGTCAGGATGTGAGCGGCTACACCTTC

d_gene: TRBD1
abundance: few
j_gene: TRBJ1-3
v_gene: TRBV7-2
len: 14
CDR3aa: CASSSGGAGNTIYF
CDR3nt: TGTGCCAGCAGCTCAGGGGGCGCAGGAAACACCATATATTTT

d_gene: .
abundance: .
j_gene: TRBJ2-1
v_gene: TRBV10-3
len: 14
CDR3aa: CAIKSGGSYNEQFF
CDR3nt: TGTGCCATCAAGTCAGGGGGGTCCTACAATGAGCAGTTCTTC

d_gene: .
abundance: .
j_gene: TRBJ1-3
v_gene: TRBV2
len: 15
CDR3aa: CASSELAGAGNTIYF
CDR3nt: TGTGCCAGCAGTGAACTGGCAGGGGCTGGAAACACCATATATTTT

d_gene: TRBD1
abundance: .
j_gene: TRBJ1-3
v_gene: TRBV5-1
len: 20
CDR3aa: CASSLTVPGQGTSAGNTIYF
CDR3nt: TGCGCCAGCAGCTTGACCGTCCCGGGACAGGGTACCTCTGCTGGAAACACCATATATTTT

d_gene: .
abundance: .
j_gene: TRBJ2-2
v_gene: TRBV10-1
len: 13
CDR3aa: CASSNYYTGELFF
CDR3nt: TGCGCCAGCAGTAACTACTACACCGGGGAGCTGTTTTTT

d_gene: TRBD1
abundance: once
j_gene: TRBJ1-2
v_gene: TRBV11-2
len: 16
CDR3aa: CASSLGQGMANYGYTF
CDR3nt: TGTGCCAGCAGCCTCGGACAGGGGATGGCTAACTATGGCTACACCTTC

d_gene: .
abundance: .
j_gene: TRBJ1-5
v_gene: TRBV2
len: 15
CDR3aa: CASTPGRGRGQPQHF
CDR3nt: TGTGCCAGCACCCCGGGTCGGGGGAGGGGTCAGCCCCAGCATTTT

d_gene: .
abundance: few
j_gene: TRBJ2-3
v_gene: TRBV29-1
len: 10
CDR3aa: CSVGADTQYF
CDR3nt: TGCAGCGTAGGGGCAGATACGCAGTATTTT

d_gene: .
abundance: .
j_gene: TRBJ1-1
v_gene: TRBV28
len: 11
CDR3aa: CASSLVDEAFF
CDR3nt: TGTGCCAGCAGTTTGGTAGATGAAGCTTTCTTT

d_gene: .
abundance: .
j_gene: TRBJ2-3
v_gene: TRBV27
len: 16
CDR3aa: CASRHYPTVPTDTQYF
CDR3nt: TGTGCCAGCAGGCATTACCCGACAGTGCCCACAGATACGCAGTATTTT

d_gene: .
abundance: .
j_gene: TRBJ1-1
v_gene: TRBV5-4
len: 14
CDR3aa: CASSLVRGNTEAFF
CDR3nt: TGTGCCAGCAGCTTGGTTAGGGGGAACACTGAAGCTTTCTTT

d_gene: TRBD2
abundance: .
j_gene: TRBJ2-7
v_gene: TRBV9
len: 16
CDR3aa: CASSATSSGGYYEQYF
CDR3nt: TGTGCCAGCAGCGCCACTTCTAGCGGGGGGTACTACGAGCAGTACTTC

d_gene: TRBD1
abundance: .
j_gene: TRBJ1-5
v_gene: TRBV18
len: 16
CDR3aa: CASSAGTGISNQPQHF
CDR3nt: TGTGCCAGCTCAGCCGGGACAGGGATTAGCAATCAGCCCCAGCATTTT

d_gene: .
abundance: .
j_gene: TRBJ1-2
v_gene: TRBV28
len: 18
CDR3aa: CASSSSPGRGVTPYGYTF
CDR3nt: TGTGCCAGCAGTTCGTCCCCAGGACGGGGGGTGACTCCTTATGGCTACACCTTC

d_gene: TRBD1
abundance: .
j_gene: TRBJ1-6
v_gene: TRBV2
len: 14
CDR3aa: CASGIQGGDSPLHF
CDR3nt: TGTGCCAGCGGCATACAGGGGGGGGATTCACCCCTCCACTTT

d_gene: .
abundance: .
j_gene: TRBJ1-3
v_gene: TRBV18
len: 15
CDR3aa: CASSLTADSGNTIYF
CDR3nt: TGTGCCAGCTCACTAACAGCTGACTCTGGAAACACCATATATTTT

d_gene: .
abundance: .
j_gene: TRBJ1-3
v_gene: TRBV19
len: 18
CDR3aa: CASSLGQSTAISGNTIYF
CDR3nt: TGTGCCAGTAGTCTCGGACAGTCCACCGCTATCTCTGGAAACACCATATATTTT

d_gene: TRBD1
abundance: .
j_gene: TRBJ1-2
v_gene: TRBV30
len: 16
CDR3aa: CAWSVQGTGGLYGYTF
CDR3nt: TGTGCCTGGAGTGTACAGGGGACAGGGGGACTTTATGGCTACACCTTC

d_gene: .
abundance: .
j_gene: TRBJ1-1
v_gene: TRBV30
len: 12
CDR3aa: CAWMTRRQAAFF
CDR3nt: TGTGCCTGGATGACGAGGAGGCAGGCTGCTTTCTTT

d_gene: .
abundance: .
j_gene: TRBJ2-3
v_gene: TRBV7-8
len: 17
CDR3aa: CASSLLPGRGFSDTQYF
CDR3nt: TGTGCCAGCAGCCTTCTCCCCGGGCGGGGTTTTTCAGATACGCAGTATTTT

d_gene: TRBD1
abundance: once
j_gene: TRBJ1-1
v_gene: TRBV28
len: 14
CDR3aa: CASSMGQSNTEAFF
CDR3nt: TGTGCCAGCAGTATGGGACAGTCGAACACTGAAGCTTTCTTT

d_gene: TRBD1
abundance: once
j_gene: TRBJ2-2
v_gene: TRBV12-3/TRBV12-4
len: 13
CDR3aa: CASSTGTGRELFF
CDR3nt: TGTGCCAGCAGTACCGGGACAGGGCGGGAGCTGTTTTTT

d_gene: TRBD1
abundance: .
j_gene: TRBJ2-1
v_gene: TRBV5-1
len: 14
CDR3aa: CASSWGTGGNEQFF
CDR3nt: TGCGCCAGCAGCTGGGGGACAGGGGGCAATGAGCAGTTCTTC

d_gene: TRBD1
abundance: .
j_gene: TRBJ2-2
v_gene: TRBV6-4
len: 17
CDR3aa: CASSDQPQGATTGELFF
CDR3nt: TGTGCCAGCAGTGACCAGCCACAGGGGGCAACCACCGGGGAGCTGTTTTTT

d_gene: .
abundance: few
j_gene: TRBJ1-1
v_gene: TRBV9
len: 15
CDR3aa: CASSESPGRGTEAFF
CDR3nt: TGTGCCAGCAGCGAAAGCCCCGGTAGAGGCACTGAAGCTTTCTTT

d_gene: TRBD1
abundance: many
j_gene: TRBJ2-1
v_gene: TRBV6-4
len: 14
CDR3aa: CASSVRTGGNEQFF
CDR3nt: TGTGCCAGCAGTGTACGGACAGGGGGGAATGAGCAGTTCTTC

d_gene: TRBD1
abundance: .
j_gene: TRBJ2-1
v_gene: TRBV19
len: 15
CDR3aa: CASSRQGAAADEQFF
CDR3nt: TGTGCCAGTAGCCGACAGGGGGCGGCGGCCGATGAGCAGTTCTTC

d_gene: .
abundance: .
j_gene: TRBJ1-5
v_gene: TRBV6-5
len: 13
CDR3aa: CASEKESNQPQHF
CDR3nt: TGTGCCAGCGAAAAGGAGTCCAATCAGCCCCAGCATTTT

d_gene: TRBD2
abundance: .
j_gene: TRBJ2-7
v_gene: TRBV5-1
len: 15
CDR3aa: CASSPGAGGTYEQYF
CDR3nt: TGCGCCAGCAGCCCTGGGGCGGGGGGAACCTACGAGCAGTACTTC

d_gene: .
abundance: .
j_gene: TRBJ1-5
v_gene: TRBV1
len: 15
CDR3aa: CTSSQDLTPNQPQHF
CDR3nt: TGCACCAGCAGCCAAGATCTGACACCCAATCAGCCCCAGCATTTT

d_gene: .
abundance: .
j_gene: TRBJ2-2
v_gene: TRBV7-9
len: 17
CDR3aa: CASSPGSGVAYTGELFF
CDR3nt: TGTGCCAGCAGCCCCGGATCTGGAGTGGCGTACACCGGGGAGCTGTTTTTT

d_gene: .
abundance: .
j_gene: TRBJ2-7
v_gene: TRBV2
len: 12
CDR3aa: CASNRESYEQYF
CDR3nt: TGTGCCAGCAACCGGGAATCCTACGAGCAGTACTTC

d_gene: TRBD2
abundance: .
j_gene: TRBJ2-1
v_gene: TRBV19
len: 16
CDR3aa: CASSRLTSGGYNEQFF
CDR3nt: TGTGCCAGTTCCCGCCTTACTAGCGGGGGATACAATGAGCAGTTCTTC

d_gene: TRBD1
abundance: .
j_gene: TRBJ1-2
v_gene: TRBV28
len: 15
CDR3aa: CASTQDRVVFGGYTF
CDR3nt: TGTGCCAGCACTCAGGACAGGGTGGTTTTTGGTGGCTACACCTTC

d_gene: TRBD1
abundance: .
j_gene: TRBJ1-2
v_gene: TRBV7-3
len: 14
CDR3aa: CASSQAVTGENYTF
CDR3nt: TGTGCCAGCAGCCAAGCGGTGACAGGGGAAAACTACACCTTC

d_gene: TRBD2
abundance: .
j_gene: TRBJ2-1
v_gene: TRBV20-1
len: 16
CDR3aa: CSASGSGTSGFNEQFF
CDR3nt: TGCAGTGCTAGTGGGAGTGGGACTAGCGGGTTCAATGAGCAGTTCTTC